Shown below are 8 T cell receptor beta chains from a single sample sequenced in a study of blood T cells in healthy people across ages. Through a sample-barcoded 5' primer and a J-beta primer mix, a second PCR was run for about 6 to 11 cycles. TCRdb called the 5' RACE reads again in MiXCR, with one record for every CDR3 protein. Of roughly 1,800,000 distinct CDR3 sequences detected, about 50% appear once; the ten largest clones hold less than 2.5%. The specimen sequenced was blood. The receptors were gathered from a woman in her 40s in good health.

This clonotype was observed a single time. The chain uses TRBV7-9 and TRBJ2-1; 8 nucleotides align to TRBD1. With 5 bases clipped from V and 3 bases from J, the junction kept 9 bases outside the gene matches. Per germline, CDR1 SEHNR and CDR2 FQNEAQ (reference sequence). The CDR3 sequence is 16 residues long. CDR3: CASSGAQGEIYNEQFF. The CDR3 nucleotides read TGTGCCAGCAGCGGCGCACAGGGGGAGATCTACAATGAGCAGTTCTTC.

The chain couples TRBV29-1 to TRBJ2-7, with D unclear. The CDR3 runs to 11 residues. V lost 5 bases, J lost 3 bases, and 8 bases lay in between. Per germline, CDR1 SQVTM and CDR2 ANQGSEA. CDR3 sequence (DNA): TGCAGCGTTCGGGCCGGCTACGAGCAGTACTTC. Amino acid sequence: CSVRAGYEQYF.

The chain uses TRBV9 and TRBJ2-3; 10 bases map to TRBD2. The CDR3 has 15 residues. The trim removed 3 bases at V and 4 bases at J, leaving 5 bases unmatched. CDR1 and CDR2 from the germline V gene are SGDLS and YYNGEE. CDR3 sequence reads: CASSGQRGGADTQYF. For the CDR3, the DNA is TGTGCCAGCAGCGGCCAGCGGGGGGGCGCAGATACGCAGTATTTT.

This clonotype appeared a few times. The chain joins TRBV5-6 to TRBJ1-2, with D unresolved. The CDR3 spans 16 residues. CDR1 and CDR2 from the germline V gene are SGHDT and YYEEEE. V was shortened by 4 bases and J by 4 bases, with 20 bases between the two germline ends. This CDR3 is CASSPREGIPIYGYTF. DNA of the CDR3: TGTGCCAGCAGCCCTCGGGAGGGAATACCTATCTATGGCTACACCTTC.

V usage is TRBV28 and J usage is TRBJ2-7; a possible D gene is TRBD1 (5 bases). The CDR3 covers 14 residues. Germline assignment: CDR1 MDHEN and CDR2 SYDVKM. V was clipped by 4 bases and J by 3 bases, with 13 bases between them. The DNA of the CDR3 is TGTGCCAGCAGTTCCGATACAGGTTTCTACGAGCAGTACTTC. This sequence encodes CASSSDTGFYEQYF.

This chain uses TRBV29-1 with TRBJ2-4; D gene uncertain. The DNA end is more similar to TRBJ2-7, so the J call may be wrong. The V gene's germline CDR1 is SQVTM and CDR2 ANQGSEA. This CDR3 contains 12 residues. CDR3 bases: TGCAGCGTTGAAGGGCCCCGCGGCGAGCAGTACTTC. This sequence encodes CSVEGPRGEQYF.

V and J are TRBV20-1 and TRBJ2-1; D is tentatively TRBD1 or TRBD2 (6 bases each). The CDR3 has 14 amino acids. Germline lookup yields CDR1 DFQATT and CDR2 SNEGSKA (reference sequence). V lost 5 bases to trimming and J lost 4 bases, with 15 bases between them. This chain's CDR3 is CSASGGRWYNEQFF. As DNA, the CDR3 is TGCAGTGCTTCCGGGGGCCGATGGTACAATGAGCAGTTCTTC.

The V gene is TRBV6-2 or TRBV6-3, the J gene TRBJ2-4; the D gene is possibly TRBD2 (6 bases). The V gene's germline CDR1 is MNHEY and CDR2 SVGEGT. The CDR3 covers 16 residues. V was cut by 4 bases and J by 5 bases, with 18 bases left in between. The CDR3 region has the DNA TGTGCCAGCAGTTTGGGTACTAGCCCGAGCCAAAACATTCAGTACTTC. Encoded protein: CASSLGTSPSQNIQYF.